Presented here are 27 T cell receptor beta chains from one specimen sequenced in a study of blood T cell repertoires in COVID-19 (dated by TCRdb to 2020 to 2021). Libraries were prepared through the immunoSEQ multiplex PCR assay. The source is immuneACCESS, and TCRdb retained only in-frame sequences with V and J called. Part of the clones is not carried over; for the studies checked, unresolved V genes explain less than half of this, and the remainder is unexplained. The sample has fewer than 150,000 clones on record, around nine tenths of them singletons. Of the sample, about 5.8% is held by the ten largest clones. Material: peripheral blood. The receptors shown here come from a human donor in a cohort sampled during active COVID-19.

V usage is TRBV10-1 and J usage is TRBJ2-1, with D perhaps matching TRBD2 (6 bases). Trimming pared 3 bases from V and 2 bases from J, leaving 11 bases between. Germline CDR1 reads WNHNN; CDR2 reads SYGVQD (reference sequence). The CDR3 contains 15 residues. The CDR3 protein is CASSDWGETYNEQFF. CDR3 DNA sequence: TGCGCCAGCAGTGATTGGGGGGAAACCTACAATGAGCAGTTCTTC.

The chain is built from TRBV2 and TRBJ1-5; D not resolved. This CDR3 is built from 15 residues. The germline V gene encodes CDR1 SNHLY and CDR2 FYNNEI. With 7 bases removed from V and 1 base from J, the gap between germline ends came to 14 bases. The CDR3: CASNIQPGSNQPQHF. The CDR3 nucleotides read TGTGCCAGCAATATACAGCCTGGGAGCAATCAGCCCCAGCATTTT.

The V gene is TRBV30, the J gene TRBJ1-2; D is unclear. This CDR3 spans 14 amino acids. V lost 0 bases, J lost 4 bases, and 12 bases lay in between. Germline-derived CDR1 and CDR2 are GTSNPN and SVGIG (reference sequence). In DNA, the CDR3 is TGTGCCTGGAGTGTAATGGAAGACATCTATGGCTACACCTTC. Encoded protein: CAWSVMEDIYGYTF.

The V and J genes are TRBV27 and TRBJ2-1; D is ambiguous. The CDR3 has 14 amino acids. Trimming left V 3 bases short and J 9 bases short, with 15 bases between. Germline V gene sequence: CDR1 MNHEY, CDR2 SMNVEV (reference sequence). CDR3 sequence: CASSLPQLGGEQFF. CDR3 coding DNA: TGTGCCAGCAGTTTGCCCCAGCTAGGCGGTGAGCAGTTCTTC.

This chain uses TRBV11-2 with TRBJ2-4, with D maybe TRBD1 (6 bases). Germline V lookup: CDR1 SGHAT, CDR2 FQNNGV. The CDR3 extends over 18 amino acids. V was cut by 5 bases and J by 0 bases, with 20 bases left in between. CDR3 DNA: TGTGCCAGCAGCCCCTGGGGGCCCTTAAAACTAGCCAAAAACATTCAGTACTTC. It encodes CASSPWGPLKLAKNIQYF.

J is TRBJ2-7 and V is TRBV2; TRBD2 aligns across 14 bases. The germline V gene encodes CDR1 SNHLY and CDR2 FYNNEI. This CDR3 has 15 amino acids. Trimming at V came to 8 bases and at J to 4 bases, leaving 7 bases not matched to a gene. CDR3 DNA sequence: TGTGCCAGCGGAGGGACTAGCGGGAGAGTGTACGAGCAGTACTTC. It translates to CASGGTSGRVYEQYF.

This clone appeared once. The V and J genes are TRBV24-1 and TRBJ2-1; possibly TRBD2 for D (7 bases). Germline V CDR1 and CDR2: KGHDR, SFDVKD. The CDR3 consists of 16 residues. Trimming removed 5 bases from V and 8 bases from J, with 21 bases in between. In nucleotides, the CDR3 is TGTGCCACCAGTGGTGCTGGGCAGGGGAGGGCCGATGAGCAGTTCTTC. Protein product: CATSGAGQGRADEQFF.

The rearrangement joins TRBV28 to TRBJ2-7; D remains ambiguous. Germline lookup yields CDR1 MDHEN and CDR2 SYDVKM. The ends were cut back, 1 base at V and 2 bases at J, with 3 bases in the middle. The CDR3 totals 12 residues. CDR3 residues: CASSLLAYEQYF. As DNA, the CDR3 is TGTGCCAGCAGTTTATTAGCCTACGAGCAGTACTTC.

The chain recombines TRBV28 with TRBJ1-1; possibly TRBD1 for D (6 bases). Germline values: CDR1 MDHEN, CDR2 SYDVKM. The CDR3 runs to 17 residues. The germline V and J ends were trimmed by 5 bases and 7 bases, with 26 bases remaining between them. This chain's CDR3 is CASSPFPTGVREIEAFF. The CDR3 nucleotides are TGTGCCAGCAGTCCCTTCCCGACAGGAGTGCGAGAAATTGAAGCTTTCTTT.

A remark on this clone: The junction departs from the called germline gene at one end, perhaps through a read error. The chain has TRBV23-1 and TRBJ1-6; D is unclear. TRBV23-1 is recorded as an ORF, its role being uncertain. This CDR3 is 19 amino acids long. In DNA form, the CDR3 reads TGCGCCAGCAGTCAACCTGAGCCGTGGCGAACGTCAGGCAGTTCAGCCCTCCACTTT. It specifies CASSQPEPWRTSGSSALHF.

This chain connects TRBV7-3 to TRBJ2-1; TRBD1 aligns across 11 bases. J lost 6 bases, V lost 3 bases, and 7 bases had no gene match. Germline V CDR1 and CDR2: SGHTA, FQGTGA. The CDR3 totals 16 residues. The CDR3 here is CASSLGQGTGGNEQFF. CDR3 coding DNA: TGTGCCAGCAGCTTGGGTCAGGGGACAGGGGGCAATGAGCAGTTCTTC.

CDR3 DNA: TGTGCCAGCAGCTCGATTGGGGGGACGGGCCCTAGCGAGCAGTACTTC. Residues: CASSSIGGTGPSEQYF. V gene TRBV7-3 combines with J gene TRBJ2-7, with D maybe TRBD2 (6 bases). The germline V gene has CDR1 SGHTA and CDR2 FQGTGA. The CDR3 is 16 residues long. V was shortened by 4 bases and J by 6 bases, with 22 bases between the two germline ends.

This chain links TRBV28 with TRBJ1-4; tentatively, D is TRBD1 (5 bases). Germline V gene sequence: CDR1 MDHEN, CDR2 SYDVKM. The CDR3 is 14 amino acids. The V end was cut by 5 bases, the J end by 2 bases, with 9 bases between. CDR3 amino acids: CASSRQPTNEKLFF. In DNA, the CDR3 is TGTGCCAGCAGTCGACAGCCCACTAATGAAAAACTGTTTTTT.

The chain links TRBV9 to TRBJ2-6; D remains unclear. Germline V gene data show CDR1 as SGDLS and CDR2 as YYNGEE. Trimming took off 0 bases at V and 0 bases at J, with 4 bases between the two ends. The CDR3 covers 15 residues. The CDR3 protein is CASSVALSGANVLTF. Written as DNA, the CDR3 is TGTGCCAGCAGCGTAGCCCTCTCTGGGGCCAACGTCCTGACTTTC. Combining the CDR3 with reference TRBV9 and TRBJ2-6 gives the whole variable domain DSGVTQTPKHLITATGQRVTLRCSPRSGDLSVYWYQQSLDQGLQFLIQYYNGEERAKGNILERFSAQQFPDLHSELNLSSLELGDSALYFCASSVALSGANVLTFGAGSRLTVL.

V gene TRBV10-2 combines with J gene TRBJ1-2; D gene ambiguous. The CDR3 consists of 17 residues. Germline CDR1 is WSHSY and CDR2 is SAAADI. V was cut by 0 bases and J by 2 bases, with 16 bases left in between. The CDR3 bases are TGCGCCAGCAGTGAGTCGTACAGCGAGAGGGCGAACTATGGCTACACCTTC. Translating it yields CASSESYSERANYGYTF.

In DNA, the CDR3 is TGTGCCAGCACCCCGGTCGCGGAGAGCTCCTACAATGAGCAGTTCTTC. This codes for CASTPVAESSYNEQFF. The rearrangement joins TRBV9 to TRBJ2-1; D is unclear. From germline, CDR1 is SGDLS and CDR2 YYNGEE. V shed 6 bases and J shed 0 bases, with 16 bases lying between them. The CDR3 has 16 amino acids.

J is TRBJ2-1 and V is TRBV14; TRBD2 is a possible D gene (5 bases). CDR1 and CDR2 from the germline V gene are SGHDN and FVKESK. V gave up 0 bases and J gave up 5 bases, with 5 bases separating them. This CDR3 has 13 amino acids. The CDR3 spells CASSQDGDNEQFF. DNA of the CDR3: TGTGCCAGCAGCCAAGACGGGGACAATGAGCAGTTCTTC.

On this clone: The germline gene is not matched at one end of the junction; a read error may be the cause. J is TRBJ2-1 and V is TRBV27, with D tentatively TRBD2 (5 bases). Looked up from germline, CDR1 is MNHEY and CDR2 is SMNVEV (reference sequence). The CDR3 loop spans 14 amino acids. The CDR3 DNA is TGTGCCAGCAGTCTATCAGCGGCCCCCAATGAGCAGTTCTTC. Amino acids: CASSLSAAPNEQFF.

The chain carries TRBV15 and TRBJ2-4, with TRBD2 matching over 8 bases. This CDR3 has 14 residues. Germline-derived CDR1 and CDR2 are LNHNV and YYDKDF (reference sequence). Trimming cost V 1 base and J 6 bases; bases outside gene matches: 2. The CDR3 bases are TGTGCCACCAGCAGAGGGCGGGAGGCAAACATTCAGTACTTC. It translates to CATSRGREANIQYF.

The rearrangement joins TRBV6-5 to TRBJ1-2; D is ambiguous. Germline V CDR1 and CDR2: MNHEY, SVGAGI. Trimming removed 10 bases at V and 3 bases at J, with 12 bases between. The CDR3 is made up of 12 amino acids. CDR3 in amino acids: CATREAHYGYTF. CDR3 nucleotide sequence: TGTGCCACCCGAGAGGCACACTATGGCTACACCTTC.

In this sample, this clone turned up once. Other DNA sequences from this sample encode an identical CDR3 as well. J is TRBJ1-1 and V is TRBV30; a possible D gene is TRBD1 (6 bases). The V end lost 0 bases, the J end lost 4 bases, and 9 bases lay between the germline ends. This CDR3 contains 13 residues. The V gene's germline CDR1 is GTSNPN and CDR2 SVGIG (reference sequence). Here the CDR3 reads CAWSVGGGTEAFF. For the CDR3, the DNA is TGTGCCTGGAGTGTAGGGGGGGGCACTGAAGCTTTCTTT. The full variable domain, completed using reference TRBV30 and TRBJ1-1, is SQTIHQWPATLVQPVGSPLSLECTVEGTSNPNLYWYRQAAGRGLQLLFYSVGIGQISSEVPQNLSASRPQDRQFILSSKKLLLSDSGFYLCAWSVGGGTEAFFGQGTRLTVV.

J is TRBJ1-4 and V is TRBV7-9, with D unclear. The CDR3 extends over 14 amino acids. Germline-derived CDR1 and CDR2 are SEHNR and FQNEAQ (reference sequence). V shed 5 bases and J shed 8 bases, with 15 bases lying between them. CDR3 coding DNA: TGTGCCAGCAGCAGCGGGAGTGGTGGAGAAAAACTGTTTTTT. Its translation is CASSSGSGGEKLFF.

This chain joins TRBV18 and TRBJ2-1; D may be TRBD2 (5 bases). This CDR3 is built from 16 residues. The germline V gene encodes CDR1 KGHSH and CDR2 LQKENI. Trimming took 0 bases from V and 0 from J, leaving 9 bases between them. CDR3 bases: TGTGCCAGCTCACCACCTGGCGGACTCTCCTACAATGAGCAGTTCTTC. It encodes CASSPPGGLSYNEQFF.

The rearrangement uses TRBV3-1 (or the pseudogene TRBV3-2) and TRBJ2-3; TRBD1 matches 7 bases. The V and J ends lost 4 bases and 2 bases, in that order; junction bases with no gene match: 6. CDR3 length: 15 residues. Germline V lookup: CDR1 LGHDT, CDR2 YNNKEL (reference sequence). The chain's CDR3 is CASSLNRGVTDTQYF. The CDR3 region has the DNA TGTGCCAGCAGCCTAAACAGGGGAGTCACAGATACGCAGTATTTT.

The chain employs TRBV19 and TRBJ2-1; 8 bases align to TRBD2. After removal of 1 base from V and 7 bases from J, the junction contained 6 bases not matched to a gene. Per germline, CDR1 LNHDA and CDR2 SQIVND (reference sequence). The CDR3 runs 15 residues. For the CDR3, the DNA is TGTGCCAGTAGTATAGCGGGAGGGCCCGGGAATGAGCAGTTCTTC. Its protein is CASSIAGGPGNEQFF.

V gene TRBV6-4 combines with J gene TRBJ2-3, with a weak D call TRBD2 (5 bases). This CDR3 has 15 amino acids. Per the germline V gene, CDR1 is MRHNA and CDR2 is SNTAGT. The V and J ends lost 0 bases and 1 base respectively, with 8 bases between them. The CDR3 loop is CASSDSNGGTDTQYF. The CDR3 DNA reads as TGTGCCAGCAGTGACTCGAACGGGGGCACAGATACGCAGTATTTT.

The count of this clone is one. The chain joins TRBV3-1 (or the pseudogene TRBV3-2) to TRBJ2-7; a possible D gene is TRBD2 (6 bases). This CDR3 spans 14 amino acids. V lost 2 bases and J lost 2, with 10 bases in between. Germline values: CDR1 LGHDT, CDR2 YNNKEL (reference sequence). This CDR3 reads CASSQRTTTYEQYF. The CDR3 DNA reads TGTGCCAGCAGCCAAAGGACTACGACCTACGAGCAGTACTTC.